These 22 T cell receptor beta chains originate from one sample sequenced in a study of technical replicates of blood from a handful of donors. The protocol was immunoSEQ multiplex PCR, while the TCRdb copy is restricted to in-frame clones and leaves out a portion. The table has just over 60,000 clones, 87% seen once. Sequenced input: PBMCs. The receptors stem from a human donor in good health. Some clones in this sample may be carry-over from other donors' samples.

This rearrangement joins TRBV11-3 to TRBJ2-4, with TRBD2 matching 10 bases. Germline CDR1 SGHNT, CDR2 YENEEA. CDR3 size: 16 residues. V was clipped by 6 bases and J by 0 bases; unmatched bases: 5. CDR3 sequence: CASSCLAGVAKNIQYF. The DNA of the CDR3 is TGTGCCAGCAGTTGCCTAGCGGGAGTAGCCAAAAACATTCAGTACTTC.

This chain links TRBV10-3 with TRBJ2-7; D is ambiguous. Germline values: CDR1 ENHRY, CDR2 SYGVKD. The V and J ends lost 4 bases and 3 bases respectively, with 7 bases between them. The CDR3 has 12 amino acids. The CDR3 loop reads CAISAPDYEQYF. The CDR3 DNA sequence: TGTGCCATCAGTGCCCCAGACTACGAGCAGTACTTC.

V and J are TRBV7-2 and TRBJ2-5; TRBD2 agrees at 9 bases. Unmatched junction bases numbered 3, after V lost 3 bases and J lost 4 bases. Germline values: CDR1 SGHTA, CDR2 FQGNSA. The CDR3 covers 14 residues. CDR3 nucleotides: TGTGCCAGCAGCTTGCGACTAGCGGCAGAGACCCAGTACTTC. Encoded protein: CASSLRLAAETQYF.

The chain joins TRBV5-4 to TRBJ2-6; D is undetermined. Trimming cost V 3 bases and J 0 bases, with 16 bases left between them. The CDR3 is made up of 18 amino acids. Germline V gives CDR1 SGHNT, CDR2 YYREEE (reference sequence). CDR3 region: CASSSLGSTSSGANVLTF. The CDR3 DNA is TGTGCCAGCAGCTCACTGGGCAGCACAAGCTCTGGGGCCAACGTCCTGACTTTC. Full variable domain (remainder filled in from reference TRBV5-4 and TRBJ2-6): ETGVTQSPTHLIKTRGQQVTLRCSSQSGHNTVSWYQQALGQGPQFIFQYYREEENGRGNFPPRFSGLQFPNYSSELNVNALELDDSALYLCASSSLGSTSSGANVLTFGAGSRLTVL.

The CDR3 spells CASRPSRGQGIVGGYTF. In nucleotides, the CDR3 is TGTGCCAGCAGACCATCCCGGGGACAGGGCATAGTGGGTGGCTACACCTTC. The J gene is TRBJ1-2, the V gene TRBV27; 9 bases line up with TRBD1. CDR1 and CDR2 (germline): MNHEY, SMNVEV (reference sequence). V dropped 6 bases and J dropped 7; count of bases not matched to a gene: 18. The CDR3 sequence is 17 residues long.

This clone occurred once. This sequence joins TRBV6-5 and TRBJ1-1; no firm D call. Germline V gene lookup returns CDR1 MNHEY and CDR2 SVGAGI. Deletions cut 6 bases from V and 1 base from J, with 9 bases between. The CDR3 has 13 amino acids. The CDR3 sequence is CASRRGRNTEAFF. Written as DNA, the CDR3 is TGTGCCAGCAGACGCGGCAGGAACACTGAAGCTTTCTTT.

The chain employs TRBV9 and TRBJ2-3; 9 nucleotides match TRBD1. The CDR3 contains 15 residues. The germline V gene encodes CDR1 SGDLS and CDR2 YYNGEE. Trimming at V came to 1 base and at J to 5 bases, leaving 5 bases not matched to a gene. The CDR3 loop reads CASSVPGQGIDTQYF. In nucleotides, the CDR3 is TGTGCCAGCAGCGTACCGGGACAGGGTATAGATACGCAGTATTTT.

This chain uses TRBV4-3 with TRBJ2-6; TRBD1 matches 8 bases. The CDR3 length is 15 residues. J gave up 3 bases and V 3 bases, and 1 base lay outside the gene matches. Germline CDR1 LGHNA, CDR2 YSLEER. CDR3 loop: CASSQDRVGANVLTF. The CDR3 coding sequence is TGCGCCAGCAGCCAGGACAGGGTTGGGGCCAACGTCCTGACTTTC.

V and J are TRBV10-1 and TRBJ1-2; D unresolved. Germline V gene sequence: CDR1 WNHNN, CDR2 SYGVQD (reference sequence). V was cut by 11 bases and J by 2 bases, with 15 bases left in between. This CDR3 is 13 amino acids long. CDR3 nucleotide sequence: TGCGCCCGGAGTCGAGAGTCGAACTATGGCTACACCTTC. Its protein is CARSRESNYGYTF.

J is TRBJ2-3 and V is TRBV27; 7 bases align to TRBD2. CDR1 and CDR2 from the germline V gene are MNHEY and SMNVEV (reference sequence). J gave up 8 bases and V 5 bases, and 16 bases lay outside the gene matches. The CDR3 has 16 residues. The CDR3 here is CASSPRDLASGGTQYF. The CDR3 DNA follows: TGTGCCAGCAGTCCACGGGATCTAGCATCGGGAGGTACGCAGTATTTT.

Here the CDR3 reads CASRPPRLGGDTEAFF. CDR3 nucleotide sequence: TGTGCCAGCAGGCCTCCTCGACTCGGGGGGGACACTGAAGCTTTCTTT. This sequence joins TRBV27 and TRBJ1-1; D may be TRBD1 (5 bases). Looked up from germline, CDR1 is MNHEY and CDR2 is SMNVEV (reference sequence). V was pared by 6 bases and J by 3 bases, with 20 bases between. The CDR3 is 16 residues long.

The gene calls are TRBV19 and TRBJ1-1; weak D call: TRBD1 (5 bases). The length of the CDR3 is 14 residues. Germline V gene sequence: CDR1 LNHDA, CDR2 SQIVND (reference sequence). V lost 5 bases to trimming and J lost 11 bases, with 21 bases between them. As DNA, the CDR3 is TGTGCCAGTAGTTCCCCGGCAGGGTTGATGTGGGCTTTCTTT. Translated, it gives CASSSPAGLMWAFF.

The rearrangement links TRBV7-2 to TRBJ2-5; TRBD2 agrees at 13 bases. The CDR3 consists of 15 residues. CDR1 is SGHTA and CDR2 is FQGNSA in the germline V gene. The trim removed 5 bases at V and 5 bases at J, leaving 5 bases unmatched. The CDR3 loop reads CASSATSGGAETQYF. CDR3 coding DNA: TGTGCCAGCAGCGCCACTAGCGGGGGGGCGGAGACCCAGTACTTC.

The chain recombines TRBV5-1 with TRBJ1-4, with 7 bases that match TRBD1. Germline-derived CDR1 and CDR2 are SGHRS and YFSETQ. The ends lost 8 bases at V and 7 bases at J; junction bases unmatched: 11. CDR3 size: 14 residues. The CDR3 nucleotides are TGCGCCAGTAATACAGGGACAGTACGTGAAAAACTGTTTTTT. This sequence encodes CASNTGTVREKLFF.

The chain joins TRBV7-6 to TRBJ2-5; TRBD1 agrees at 7 bases. Trimming at V came to 5 bases and at J to 5 bases, leaving 8 bases not matched to a gene. There are 14 residues in the CDR3. Looked up from germline, CDR1 is SGHVS and CDR2 is FNYEAQ. The CDR3 loop reads CASSPGQAGETQYF. The CDR3 nucleotides read TGTGCCAGCAGCCCCGGACAGGCTGGGGAGACCCAGTACTTC.

V and J are TRBV12-5 and TRBJ2-5; D call uncertain. V shed 1 base and J shed 4 bases, with 7 bases lying between them. This CDR3 region has 13 residues. CDR1 LGHNT and CDR2 FRNRAP come from the germline V gene. The CDR3 DNA sequence: TGTGCTAGTGGTTTGGACTACTCAGAGACCCAGTACTTC. It codes for CASGLDYSETQYF. The entire variable domain, with the rest obtained from reference TRBV12-5 and TRBJ2-5, is as follows: DARVTQTPRHKVTEMGQEVTMRCQPILGHNTVFWYRQTMMQGLELLAYFRNRAPLDDSGMPKDRFSAEMPDATLATLKIQPSEPRDSAVYFCASGLDYSETQYFGPGTRLLVL.

The chain recombines TRBV29-1 with TRBJ2-3; 9 nucleotides align to TRBD2. Germline CDR1 reads SQVTM; CDR2 reads ANQGSEA. Unmatched junction bases numbered 3, after V lost 4 bases and J lost 1 base. The CDR3 has 14 residues. Here the CDR3 reads CSVVPSGGTDTQYF. The DNA of the CDR3 is TGCAGCGTTGTACCTAGCGGGGGCACAGATACGCAGTATTTT.

This chain uses TRBV7-2 with TRBJ2-7; D may be TRBD2 (5 bases). Germline V gene sequence: CDR1 SGHTA, CDR2 FQGNSA. The CDR3 runs to 12 residues. V lost 1 base, J lost 6 bases, and 7 bases lay in between. This chain's CDR3 is CASSLDLAEQYF. DNA for the CDR3: TGTGCCAGCAGCTTAGATCTAGCCGAGCAGTACTTC. Full variable domain (missing parts from reference TRBV7-2 and TRBJ2-7): GAGVSQSPSNKVTEKGKDVELRCDPISGHTALYWYRQSLGQGLEFLIYFQGNSAPDKSGLPSDRFSAERTGGSVSTLTIQRTQQEDSAVYLCASSLDLAEQYFGPGTRLTVT.

This chain connects TRBV7-3 to TRBJ1-1; no reliable D call. CDR1 and CDR2 (germline): SGHTA, FQGTGA. The V end lost 2 bases, the J end lost 3 bases, and 10 bases lay between the germline ends. The CDR3 is made up of 14 amino acids. CDR3 in DNA: TGTGCCAGCAGCTTACTAAACCGAGACACTGAAGCTTTCTTT. Its translation: CASSLLNRDTEAFF.

The chain is built from TRBV6-5 and TRBJ2-1, with 7 bases fitting TRBD2. The CDR3 is 14 residues long. In germline, CDR1 is MNHEY, CDR2 SVGAGI. The V segment lost 9 bases and the J segment 1 base; nucleotides outside the gene matches: 6. The CDR3 protein is CASRGGMSYNEQFF. The CDR3 bases are TGTGCCAGTCGGGGAGGGATGTCCTACAATGAGCAGTTCTTC.

The chain is built from TRBV4-3 and TRBJ2-1; no definite D call. Trimming pared 0 bases from V and 7 bases from J, leaving 13 bases between. Germline CDR1 LGHNA, CDR2 YSLEER. The CDR3 extends over 15 amino acids. The CDR3, as DNA: TGCGCCAGCAGCCAAGAGTCCCTAGAACCGAATGAGCAGTTCTTC. The encoded protein is CASSQESLEPNEQFF.

V is TRBV6-5 and J is TRBJ2-2; D is uncertain. Trimming shortened V by 0 bases and J by 5 bases, and 7 bases separated the two germline ends. In germline, CDR1 is MNHEY, CDR2 SVGAGI. There are 14 residues in the CDR3. The CDR3 DNA is TGTGCCAGCAGTTACTCGTACGGGACCGGGGAGCTGTTTTTT. This codes for CASSYSYGTGELFF.